This T cell receptor beta chain was recovered during a study of blood T cell repertoires in COVID-19. Study-level background: T cells, B-cell-depleted T cells, or PBMCs supplied cDNA or gDNA.

Sequencing was performed with immunoSEQ multiplex PCR; in TCRdb, only in-frame clones are kept and a portion is missing. This sample has some 390,000 clones, with approximately 91% found just once. Material for sequencing was peripheral blood. The sequence was obtained from a woman aged 40 to 50 with COVID-19, enrolled during active disease.

In DNA, the CDR3 is TGTGCCAGCAGCTCATTCGGGCTCTCGGACAGGGACCTGCTAGGGCAGTACTTC. Protein sequence: CASSSFGLSDRDLLGQYF. The chain uses TRBV7-8 and TRBJ2-7; 8 bases fit TRBD1. Trimming removed 4 bases from V and 9 bases from J; junction bases left unmatched: 23. The CDR3 runs to 18 residues. CDR1 is SGHVS and CDR2 is FQNEAQ in the germline V gene. Complete variable domain (other parts from reference TRBV7-8 and TRBJ2-7): GAGVSQSPRYKVAKRGQDVALRCDPISGHVSLFWYQQALGQGPEFLTYFQNEAQLDKSGLPSDRFFAERPEGSVSTLKIQRTQQEDSAVYLCASSSFGLSDRDLLGQYFGPGTRLTVT.